This TCR beta chain was found in a study of blood T cell repertoires in COVID-19. Study at large: COVID-19 samples, acute and convalescent, were from the United States, Italy and Spain. T cells, B-cell-depleted T cells, or PBMCs provided the cDNA or gDNA that served as material.

In the original analysis: Amplification of reference gene primers provided the estimated nucleated cell counts. Clones were sequenced by immunoSEQ multiplex PCR, and TCRdb holds only the in-frame ones, with some missing. The V and J calls and clone size were taken over from that table, and D and trimming were inferred from the DNA. This sample has 300,000 to 400,000 clones, with 88% found just once. The sequenced sample consisted of peripheral blood. The TCR originated in a woman aged 45 to 65 with active or convalescent COVID-19.

CDR3 residues: CASSLLGNINTGELFF. The CDR3 coding sequence is TGTGCCAGCAGCTTACTCGGGAACATAAACACCGGGGAGCTGTTTTTT. This sequence joins TRBV11-2 and TRBJ2-2, with D perhaps TRBD2 (5 bases). The CDR3 totals 16 residues. Trimming cost V 2 bases and J 2 bases, with 12 bases left between them. The germline CDR1 and CDR2 sequences are SGHAT and FQNNGV.